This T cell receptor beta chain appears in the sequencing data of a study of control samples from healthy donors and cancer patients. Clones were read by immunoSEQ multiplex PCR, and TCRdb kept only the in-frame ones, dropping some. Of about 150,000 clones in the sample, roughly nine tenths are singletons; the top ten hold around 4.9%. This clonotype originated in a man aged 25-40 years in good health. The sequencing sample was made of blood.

The DNA for the CDR3 is TGTGCCAGCAGTAAAGTGGAATTCCACACCGGGGAGCTGTTTTTT. Its protein is CASSKVEFHTGELFF. The chain combines TRBV2 with TRBJ2-2; D is ambiguous. Germline CDR1 and CDR2: SNHLY and FYNNEI. The CDR3 spans 15 residues. The ends were cut back, 5 bases at V and 3 bases at J, with 13 bases in the middle.